These T cell receptor beta chains were read from a single sample in a study of cytomegalovirus exposure and HLA in healthy donors. Some clones are missing from TCRdb's copy, which holds only in-frame ones; the method was immunoSEQ multiplex PCR. With under 150,000 clones in the sample, the ten largest clones hold 2%. What was sequenced was PBMCs. Receptors were obtained from a woman in her fifties or sixties in good health and CMV-seronegative. Each CDR3 is given with its conserved first and last residue. Each record gives: D gene, CDR3 length, V gene, J gene, CDR3 protein, CDR3 DNA. The D gene is left open where the match is weak.

>TRBD2|15|TRBV6-5|TRBJ2-2
CASSLAGGNTGELFF
TGTGCCAGCAGTTTAGCGGGGGGGAACACCGGGGAGCTGTTTTTT
>TRBD1|16|TRBV5-1|TRBJ1-1
CASSFDRGVRNAEAFF
TGCGCCAGCAGCTTTGACAGGGGTGTCCGGAACGCTGAAGCTTTCTTT
>TRBD2|14|TRBV7-2|TRBJ2-7
CASSPWTSGYEQYF
TGTGCCAGCAGCCCATGGACTAGCGGGTACGAGCAGTACTTC
>TRBD1|16|TRBV14|TRBJ2-7
CASSQDSGTVAYEQYF
TGTGCCAGCAGCCAAGACTCCGGGACAGTGGCCTACGAGCAGTACTTC
>TRBD1|14|TRBV6-6|TRBJ1-1
CASRDRVLNTEAFF
TGTGCCAGCAGAGACAGGGTATTGAACACTGAAGCTTTCTTT
>TRBD1|17|TRBV5-1|TRBJ2-5
CASSSTGTGRWGETQYF
TGCGCCAGCAGCTCTACAGGGACAGGGAGGTGGGGGGAGACCCAGTACTTC
>TRBD2|15|TRBV28|TRBJ2-1
CASSPVAGGRNEQFF
TGTGCCAGCAGTCCCGTAGCGGGGGGGAGGAATGAGCAGTTCTTC
>.|11|TRBV28|TRBJ1-5
CASSPSGPQHF
TGTGCCAGCAGTCCCTCAGGGCCCCAGCATTTT
>TRBD1|18|TRBV10-1|TRBJ2-7
CASSRTGMMKYSSYEQYF
TGCGCCAGCAGTCGGACAGGGATGATGAAATATAGCTCCTACGAGCAGTACTTC
>TRBD2|15|TRBV7-3|TRBJ2-5
CASSNLGEGSETQYF
TGTGCCAGCAGCAACCTGGGGGAGGGATCGGAGACCCAGTACTTC
>.|13|TRBV9|TRBJ1-2
CASSGQQGFGYTF
TGTGCCAGCAGCGGACAACAGGGCTTCGGCTACACCTTC
>.|13|TRBV10-3|TRBJ2-1
CAISDWTHNEQFF
TGTGCCATCAGTGATTGGACTCACAATGAGCAGTTCTTC
>.|17|TRBV9|TRBJ1-3
CASSPGWVGNSGNTIYF
TGTGCCAGCAGCCCAGGGTGGGTCGGTAACTCTGGAAACACCATATATTTT
>.|13|TRBV6-5|TRBJ1-2
CASSYSPDSGYTF
TGTGCCAGCAGTTACTCGCCGGACAGTGGCTACACCTTC
>TRBD1|14|TRBV29-1|TRBJ2-7
CSVERQGLRNEQYF
TGCAGCGTTGAGAGACAGGGGCTAAGGAACGAGCAGTACTTC
>TRBD1|15|TRBV7-6|TRBJ1-2
CASSPRSHRGYGYTF
TGTGCCAGCAGCCCCCGGTCGCACAGGGGCTATGGCTACACCTTC
>.|15|TRBV28|TRBJ2-7
CASRRRKGTSDEQYF
TGTGCCAGCAGACGTAGAAAAGGGACATCTGACGAGCAGTACTTC
>TRBD1|12|TRBV6-5|TRBJ1-6
CARGTENSPLHF
TGTGCCCGAGGGACAGAAAATTCACCCCTCCACTTT
>.|14|TRBV6-5|TRBJ1-6
CASSPGTPASPLHF
TGTGCCAGCAGTCCCGGGACACCGGCTTCACCCCTCCACTTT
>.|12|TRBV29-1|TRBJ2-7
CSVRKPSYEQYF
TGCAGCGTCCGAAAGCCCTCCTACGAGCAGTACTTC
>TRBD1|15|TRBV2|TRBJ2-1
CASSADRGSYNEQFF
TGTGCCAGCAGCGCTGACAGGGGATCCTACAATGAGCAGTTCTTC
>.|14|TRBV5-1|TRBJ2-3
CASSLVSGTDTQYF
TGCGCCAGCAGCTTGGTCTCAGGGACAGATACGCAGTATTTT
>.|13|TRBV29-1|TRBJ2-2
CSVAGSNTGELFF
TGCAGCGTCGCCGGGTCGAACACCGGGGAGCTGTTTTTT
>.|18|TRBV25-1|TRBJ2-7
CASSVPRSEGGQPYEQYF
TGTGCCAGCAGTGTCCCTAGGAGTGAGGGGGGGCAGCCCTACGAGCAGTACTTC
>.|15|TRBV5-4|TRBJ1-1
CASSTPPGSGTEAFF
TGTGCCAGCAGCACACCCCCAGGGTCGGGCACTGAAGCTTTCTTT